This TCR beta chain derives from a study of regulatory T cells in long-lasting Graves disease. This clonotype was counted at least ten times. The antigen is not known. Trimming took 8 bases from V and 0 from J; bases not matched to a gene: 5. The germline CDR1 and CDR2 sequences are DFQATT and SNEGSKA (reference sequence). This CDR3 spans 13 amino acids. The time point was: newly diagnosed GD, antithyroid drugs for less than 3 months. RNA extracted from PBMCs served as the sequencing template. Whole-study findings and limits: No thyroid tissue was studied; the work used peripheral blood only.

Libraries of TCR beta came from iRepertoire HTBI primers plus Arm-PCR of CDR3 regions. One entry per CDR3 protein results from TCRdb running MiXCR on the multiplex PCR reads. This table holds some 490,000 distinct CDR3 sequences, around 12% found once. Separately, the same data were catalogued under a study of T cells in Graves' hyperthyroidism and ophthalmopathy. From that second work: Not enrolled were patients with uncontrolled infection, other autoimmune disease, pregnancy or lactation. Used for diagnoses were clinical symptoms, serum thyroxine and TRAb, thyroid ultrasound and orbital computed tomography. Blood also contained most expanded thyroid clonotypes above 0.001.

The sample here was peripheral blood mononuclear cells (PBMCs), taken at new diagnosis, from a patient treated with antithyroid drugs. The clonotype was recovered from a woman between 25 and 40 years old with Graves disease. The genes are TRBV20-1 and TRBJ2-7; 9 bases are shared with TRBD1. Here the CDR3 DNA reads TGCAGTTCCCGGGACAGGGTCTCCTACGAGCAGTACTTC. As protein: CSSRDRVSYEQYF.